One sample yielded the 27 T cell receptor beta chains listed below, sequenced in a study of vaccination and CD4 T cells after COVID-19. Their antigens are not known. As for treatment: roughly 11-day PBMC culture with coronavirus spike peptide pools or control peptides (ViraFEST assay). An Oncomine TCR Beta short-read assay was used to sequence the DNA from cultured CD4+ T cells. TCRdb fed the PCR reads into MiXCR, producing one record per CDR3 protein. The sample has roughly 17,000 distinct CDR3 sequences; less than 50% are singletons. The specimen was CD4+ T cells from blood, cultured in vitro, collected before SARS-CoV-2 vaccination. These TCRs come from a human donor who had recovered from COVID-19.

In this sample, this clonotype turned up a few times. The chain uses TRBV20-1 and TRBJ2-3; 10 nucleotides line up with TRBD2. This CDR3 contains 15 residues. The germline V gene has CDR1 DFQATT and CDR2 SNEGSKA (reference sequence). With V trimmed by 4 bases and J by 3 bases, 7 bases remained unmatched. CDR3 coding DNA: TGCAGTGCTATGGGGGCTAGCGGGAGTACAGATACGCAGTATTTT. Translation: CSAMGASGSTDTQYF.

The rearrangement links TRBV6-1 to TRBJ1-3; possibly TRBD1 for D (5 bases). CDR3 size: 15 residues. From germline, CDR1 is MNHNS and CDR2 SASEGT. Deletions cut 1 base from V and 2 bases from J, with 9 bases between. The DNA for the CDR3 is TGTGCCAGCAGTGAAGTCCGGGGGACTGGAAACACCATATATTTT. This translates into CASSEVRGTGNTIYF.

V usage is TRBV20-1 and J usage is TRBJ1-3; no clear D gene. Germline V lookup: CDR1 DFQATT, CDR2 SNEGSKA (reference sequence). Trimming stripped 0 bases from V and 0 bases from J, with 15 bases between. The CDR3 spans 17 residues. CDR3 residues: CSARDLKGTISGNTIYF. In nucleotides, the CDR3 is TGCAGTGCTAGAGATTTAAAGGGTACCATCTCTGGAAACACCATATATTTT.

This clonotype has only a few counts. The chain recombines TRBV7-9 with TRBJ1-1; D uncertain. The CDR3 extends over 12 amino acids. Per the germline V gene, CDR1 is SEHNR and CDR2 is FQNEAQ (reference sequence). Trimming took 5 bases from V and 4 from J, leaving 8 bases between them. CDR3 region: CASSPPSTEAFF. CDR3 sequence (DNA): TGTGCCAGCAGCCCGCCATCCACTGAAGCTTTCTTT. Variable domain in full (rest from reference TRBV7-9 and TRBJ1-1): DTGVSQNPRHKITKRGQNVTFRCDPISEHNRLYWYRQTLGQGPEFLTYFQNEAQLEKSRLLSDRFSAERPKGSFSTLEIQRTEQGDSAMYLCASSPPSTEAFFGQGTRLTVV.

The chain carries TRBV6-2 or TRBV6-3 and TRBJ1-5; 10 bases map to TRBD1. Per germline, CDR1 MNHEY and CDR2 SVGEGT. V was pared by 0 bases and J by 5 bases, with 4 bases of the junction left unmatched. The CDR3 sequence is 16 residues long. The CDR3 DNA reads as TGTGCCAGCAGTTACTCGAGACAGGGGGCCTATCAGCCCCAGCATTTT. This gives the protein CASSYSRQGAYQPQHF.

This clonotype came up once. The chain employs TRBV28 and TRBJ2-1, with D perhaps TRBD1 (7 bases). V dropped 3 bases and J dropped 6 bases, with 12 bases sitting between them. The CDR3 runs 14 residues. CDR1 is MDHEN, CDR2 SYDVKM, per germline. CDR3 sequence (DNA): TGTGCCAGCAGTTTCACCAGGGGGGTCAATGAGCAGTTCTTC. Residues: CASSFTRGVNEQFF.

This clonotype was counted only a few times. The chain joins TRBV20-1 to TRBJ2-2; unclear D gene. The CDR3 extends over 11 amino acids. Germline V gene sequence: CDR1 DFQATT, CDR2 SNEGSKA (reference sequence). Trimming removed 3 bases from V and 11 bases from J, with 10 bases in between. Here the CDR3 reads CSASLWGELFF. Here the CDR3 DNA reads TGCAGTGCTAGTTTGTGGGGAGAGCTGTTTTTT.

This clonotype has more than one count but fewer than ten. The chain employs TRBV19 and TRBJ2-2, with D unresolved. The CDR3 runs 13 residues. V was trimmed by 4 bases and J by 3 bases, leaving 6 bases between them. Germline-derived CDR1 and CDR2 are LNHDA and SQIVND (reference sequence). The CDR3, as DNA: TGTGCCAGTAGTAGCCATCACACCGGGGAGCTGTTTTTT. This codes for CASSSHHTGELFF.

V and J are TRBV28 and TRBJ1-3; tentative D call: TRBD1 (5 bases). CDR1 is MDHEN, CDR2 SYDVKM, per germline. This CDR3 has 12 residues. Trimming left V 6 bases short and J 11 bases short, with 14 bases between. CDR3 residues: CASSPVPGPIYF. The CDR3 DNA reads as TGTGCCAGCAGCCCTGTCCCGGGGCCCATATATTTT.

The CDR3 DNA follows: TGTGCCAGCAGTTTTCTGGGCACTGAAGCTTTCTTT. This codes for CASSFLGTEAFF. This chain joins TRBV28 and TRBJ1-1, with D hard to call. V was trimmed by 3 bases and J by 4 bases, leaving 6 bases between them. This CDR3 has 12 amino acids. Germline CDR1 reads MDHEN; CDR2 reads SYDVKM.

This rearrangement joins TRBV2 to TRBJ1-1, with a tentative D call TRBD1 (5 bases). V was cut by 4 bases and J by 1 base, with 7 bases left in between. The CDR3 is made up of 13 amino acids. CDR1 SNHLY and CDR2 FYNNEI come from the germline V gene. The CDR3 DNA is TGTGCCAGCAGTGGTGGGGGGAACACTGAAGCTTTCTTT. Encoded protein: CASSGGGNTEAFF.

The gene calls are TRBV19 and TRBJ2-3; D possibly corresponds to TRBD2 (6 bases). The CDR3 sequence is 14 residues long. From germline, CDR1 is LNHDA and CDR2 SQIVND (reference sequence). V shed 5 bases and J shed 1 base, with 10 bases lying between them. CDR3 region: CASSLEGRTDTQYF. CDR3 sequence (DNA): TGTGCCAGTAGTTTGGAGGGACGCACAGATACGCAGTATTTT. Full variable domain (outside the CDR3, taken from reference TRBV19 and TRBJ2-3): DGGITQSPKYLFRKEGQNVTLSCEQNLNHDAMYWYRQDPGQGLRLIYYSQIVNDFQKGDIAEGYSVSREKKESFPLTVTSAQKNPTAFYLCASSLEGRTDTQYFGPGTRLTVL.

The V and J genes are TRBV7-9 and TRBJ1-4, with D perhaps TRBD1 (5 bases). Germline-derived CDR1 and CDR2 are SEHNR and FQNEAQ (reference sequence). The CDR3 loop spans 16 amino acids. The ends were cut back, 2 bases at V and 4 bases at J, with 14 bases in the middle. This CDR3 is CASSLLSQGRNEKLFF. DNA for the CDR3: TGTGCCAGCAGCTTATTGTCCCAGGGTCGTAATGAAAAACTGTTTTTT.

The table lists this clonotype with a few counts. The chain recombines TRBV7-6 with TRBJ1-5; no clear D gene. This CDR3 is 13 amino acids long. Germline V gives CDR1 SGHVS, CDR2 FNYEAQ. V was clipped by 2 bases and J by 10 bases, with 12 bases between them. The CDR3 coding sequence is TGTGCCAGCAGCTTACAACTTGAGGGTCCCCAGCATTTT. Protein product: CASSLQLEGPQHF. The variable domain in full, completed from reference TRBV7-6 and TRBJ1-5, reads GAGVSQSPRYKVTKRGQDVALRCDPISGHVSLYWYRQALGQGPEFLTYFNYEAQQDKSGLPNDRFSAERPEGSISTLTIQRTEQRDSAMYRCASSLQLEGPQHFGDGTRLSIL.

The chain employs TRBV6-2 or TRBV6-3 and TRBJ2-7; D gene unclear. CDR1 MNHEY and CDR2 SVGEGT come from the germline V gene. The CDR3 is 14 residues long. Between the trimmed V and J ends, which lost 3 bases and 0 bases, there was a span of 9 bases. The CDR3 protein is CASSYRAPSYEQYF. CDR3 in DNA: TGTGCCAGCAGTTATAGGGCCCCCTCCTACGAGCAGTACTTC.

The table lists this clonotype with a few counts. The chain joins TRBV6-1 to TRBJ1-5; TRBD1 agrees at 7 bases. The CDR3 has 16 amino acids. J gave up 0 bases and V 5 bases, and 7 bases lay outside the gene matches. Germline values: CDR1 MNHNS, CDR2 SASEGT. This CDR3 is CASSRRGQLSNQPQHF. The CDR3 region has the DNA TGTGCCAGCAGTCGACGGGGACAGCTTAGCAATCAGCCCCAGCATTTT.

V usage is TRBV20-1 and J usage is TRBJ2-1; D may be TRBD2 (5 bases). The germline V and J ends were trimmed by 4 bases and 0 bases, with 13 bases remaining between them. Germline V lookup: CDR1 DFQATT, CDR2 SNEGSKA (reference sequence). The CDR3 is 15 amino acids. The CDR3, as DNA: TGCAGTGCTATTACGCGGAGGAGCTCCTACAATGAGCAGTTCTTC. Translating gives CSAITRRSSYNEQFF.

The CDR3 coding sequence is TGTGCCACCAGTGATACGGGGGGCCCCACAGATACGCAGTATTTT. It yields the protein CATSDTGGPTDTQYF. This rearrangement joins TRBV24-1 to TRBJ2-3; D might be TRBD2 (7 bases). CDR1 and CDR2 from the germline V gene are KGHDR and SFDVKD. V lost 3 bases and J 2 bases, leaving 11 bases between the germline ends. CDR3 length equals 15 residues.

This clonotype was seen a few times. The chain joins TRBV7-2 to TRBJ1-1; the D is unclear. The length of the CDR3 is 15 residues. Germline loops: CDR1 SGHTA, CDR2 FQGNSA. V was clipped by 1 base and J by 0 bases, with 9 bases between them. CDR3 coding DNA: TGTGCCAGCAGCTTAGTAGCACTCATGAACACTGAAGCTTTCTTT. Translating gives CASSLVALMNTEAFF.

This chain connects TRBV28 to TRBJ1-5; the D is unclear. Germline CDR1 is MDHEN and CDR2 is SYDVKM. The CDR3 loop spans 11 amino acids. Trimming shortened V by 6 bases and J by 4 bases, and 4 bases separated the two germline ends. The CDR3 here is CASSPNQPQHF. CDR3 DNA: TGTGCCAGCAGCCCGAATCAGCCCCAGCATTTT.

The rearrangement joins TRBV11-3 to TRBJ1-6; D call uncertain. Germline loops: CDR1 SGHNT, CDR2 YENEEA. Trimming pared 3 bases from V and 7 bases from J, leaving 10 bases between. The CDR3 is made up of 14 amino acids. The DNA for the CDR3 is TGTGCCAGCAGCTTCAATAACGACAATTCACCCCTCCACTTT. This gives the protein CASSFNNDNSPLHF.

This clonotype was recorded a few times. The chain combines TRBV20-1 with TRBJ2-4; tentative D call: TRBD2 (5 bases). V gave up 4 bases and J gave up 2 bases, with 9 bases separating them. The CDR3 has 13 residues. Per germline, CDR1 DFQATT and CDR2 SNEGSKA (reference sequence). The CDR3, as DNA: TGCAGTGCTAATGGGGAGACCAAAAACATTCAGTACTTC. This codes for CSANGETKNIQYF.

The chain recombines TRBV19 with TRBJ2-7; 7 positions match TRBD1. From germline, CDR1 is LNHDA and CDR2 SQIVND (reference sequence). The CDR3 runs to 16 residues. The V gene end was trimmed by 3 bases and the J gene end by 2 bases; junction bases not matched to a gene: 10. The CDR3 sequence: CASSMIRGSSPYEQYF. In DNA, the CDR3 is TGTGCCAGTAGTATGATCAGGGGGTCTAGCCCCTACGAGCAGTACTTC.

The chain is built from TRBV6-5 and TRBJ2-3; tentatively, D is TRBD1 (7 bases). V was pared by 0 bases and J by 3 bases, with 16 bases between. Germline V CDR1 and CDR2: MNHEY, SVGAGI. The CDR3 has 17 residues. The CDR3 reads CASSYSVRGRWTDTQYF. The CDR3 nucleotides are TGTGCCAGCAGTTACTCGGTCAGGGGGAGGTGGACAGATACGCAGTATTTT.

This clonotype was recorded a few times. This rearrangement joins TRBV20-1 to TRBJ2-7; D not resolved. This CDR3 is 13 amino acids long. V was trimmed by 1 base and J by 6 bases, leaving 13 bases between them. Germline V gives CDR1 DFQATT, CDR2 SNEGSKA (reference sequence). The CDR3 spells CSARGTAASEQYF. The DNA of the CDR3 is TGCAGTGCTAGAGGGACCGCTGCCTCCGAGCAGTACTTC.

This chain connects TRBV20-1 to TRBJ2-5, with 10 bases matching TRBD2. This CDR3 spans 14 amino acids. Germline assignment: CDR1 DFQATT and CDR2 SNEGSKA (reference sequence). Trimming took 4 bases from V and 5 from J; bases not matched to a gene: 7. CDR3 sequence reads: CSAMERGGGETQYF. DNA for the CDR3: TGCAGTGCTATGGAGCGGGGGGGCGGGGAGACCCAGTACTTC.

This rearrangement joins TRBV10-2 to TRBJ1-2; no definite D call. The CDR3 is 14 residues long. CDR1 is WSHSY, CDR2 SAAADI, per germline. The V gene lost 0 bases and the J gene lost 5 bases, with 10 bases spanning the gap. The CDR3 nucleotides read TGCGCCAGCAGTGAGTCCGGCAGCGGGTATGGCTACACCTTC. Residues: CASSESGSGYGYTF.